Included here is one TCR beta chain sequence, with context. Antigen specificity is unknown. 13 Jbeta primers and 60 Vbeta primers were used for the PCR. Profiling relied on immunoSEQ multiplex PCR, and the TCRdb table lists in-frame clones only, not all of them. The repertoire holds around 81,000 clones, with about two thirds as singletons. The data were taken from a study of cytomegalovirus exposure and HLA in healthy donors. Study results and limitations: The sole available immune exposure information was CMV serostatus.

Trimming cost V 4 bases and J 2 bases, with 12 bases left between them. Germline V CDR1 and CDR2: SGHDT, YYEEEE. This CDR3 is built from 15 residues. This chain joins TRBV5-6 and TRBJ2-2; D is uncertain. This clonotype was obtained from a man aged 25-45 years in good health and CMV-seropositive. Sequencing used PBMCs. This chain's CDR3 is CASSHVVVNTGELFF. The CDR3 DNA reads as TGTGCCAGCAGCCACGTAGTAGTCAACACCGGGGAGCTGTTTTTT.